This T cell receptor (beta chain) derives from a study of cytomegalovirus exposure and HLA in healthy donors. The study's findings and limits: Sequencing had likely introduced a cluster of highly shared sequence variants as an artifact.

The study ran its PCR with 60 Vbeta and 13 Jbeta primers. Method: immunoSEQ multiplex PCR; TCRdb's copy keeps in-frame clones and lacks some. The table includes around 110,000 clones, around 70% detected once. A single count supports this clone. Antigen specificity is unknown. CDR3 length: 14 residues. CDR1 is MDHEN and CDR2 is SYDVKM in the germline V gene. With 7 bases removed from V and 3 bases from J, the gap between germline ends came to 13 bases. V and J are TRBV28 and TRBJ1-3; no firm D call. The sample was PBMCs. The receptor comes from a man aged 25 to 45 in good health and CMV-seropositive. The CDR3 loop is CASTTGEGGNTIYF. CDR3 nucleotide sequence: TGTGCCAGCACGACTGGAGAGGGTGGAAACACCATATATTTT.